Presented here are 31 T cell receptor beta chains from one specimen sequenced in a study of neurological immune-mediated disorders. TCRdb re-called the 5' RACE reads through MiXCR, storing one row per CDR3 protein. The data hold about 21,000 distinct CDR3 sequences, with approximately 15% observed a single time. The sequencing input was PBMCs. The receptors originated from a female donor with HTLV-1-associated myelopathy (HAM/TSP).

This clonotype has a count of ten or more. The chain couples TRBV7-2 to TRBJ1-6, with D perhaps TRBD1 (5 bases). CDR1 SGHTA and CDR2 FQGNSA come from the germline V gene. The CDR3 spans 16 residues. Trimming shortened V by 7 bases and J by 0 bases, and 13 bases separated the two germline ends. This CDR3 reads CASNAGRSSYNSPLHF. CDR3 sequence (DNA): TGTGCCAGCAATGCAGGGCGGAGCTCCTATAATTCACCCCTCCACTTT.

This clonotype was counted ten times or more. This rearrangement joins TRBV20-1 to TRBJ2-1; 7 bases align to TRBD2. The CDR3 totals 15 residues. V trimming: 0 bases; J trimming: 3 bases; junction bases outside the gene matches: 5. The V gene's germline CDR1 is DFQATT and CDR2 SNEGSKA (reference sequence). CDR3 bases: TGCAGTGCTAGAGATTTCCGGGAGGTCTACAATGAGCAGTTCTTC. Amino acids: CSARDFREVYNEQFF.

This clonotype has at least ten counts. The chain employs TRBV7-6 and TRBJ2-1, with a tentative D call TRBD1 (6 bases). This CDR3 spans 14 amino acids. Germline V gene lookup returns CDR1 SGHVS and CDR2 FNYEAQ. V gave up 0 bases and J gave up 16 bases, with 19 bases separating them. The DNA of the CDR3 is TGTGCCAGCAGCTTAGCCACAGGGTCCCCACTCCCTTTCTTC. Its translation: CASSLATGSPLPFF. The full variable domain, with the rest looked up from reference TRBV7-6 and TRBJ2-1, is GAGVSQSPRYKVTKRGQDVALRCDPISGHVSLYWYRQALGQGPEFLTYFNYEAQQDKSGLPNDRFSAERPEGSISTLTIQRTEQRDSAMYRCASSLATGSPLPFFGPGTRLTVL.

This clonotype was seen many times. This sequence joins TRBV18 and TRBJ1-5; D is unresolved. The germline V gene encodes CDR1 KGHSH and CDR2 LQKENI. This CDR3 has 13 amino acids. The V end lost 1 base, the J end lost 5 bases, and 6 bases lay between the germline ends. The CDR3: CASSPLADQPQHF. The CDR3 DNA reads TGTGCCAGCTCACCACTAGCAGATCAGCCCCAGCATTTT. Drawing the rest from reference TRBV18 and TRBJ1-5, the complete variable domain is NAGVMQNPRHLVRRRGQEARLRCSPMKGHSHVYWYRQLPEEGLKFMVYLQKENIIDESGMPKERFSAEFPKEGPSILRIQQVVRGDSAAYFCASSPLADQPQHFGDGTRLSIL.

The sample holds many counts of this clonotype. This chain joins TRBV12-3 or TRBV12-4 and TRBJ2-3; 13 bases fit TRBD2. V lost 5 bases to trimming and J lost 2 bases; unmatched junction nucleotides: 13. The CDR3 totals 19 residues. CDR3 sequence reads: CASSPGLAGARFLTDTQYF. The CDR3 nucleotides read TGTGCCAGCAGTCCCGGACTAGCGGGAGCCCGCTTCCTCACAGATACGCAGTATTTT.

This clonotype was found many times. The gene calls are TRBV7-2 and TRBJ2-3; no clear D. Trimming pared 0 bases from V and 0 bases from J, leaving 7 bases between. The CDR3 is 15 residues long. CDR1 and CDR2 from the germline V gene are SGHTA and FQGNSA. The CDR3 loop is CASSLASTSTDTQYF. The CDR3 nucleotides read TGTGCCAGCAGCTTAGCGAGCACTAGCACAGATACGCAGTATTTT.

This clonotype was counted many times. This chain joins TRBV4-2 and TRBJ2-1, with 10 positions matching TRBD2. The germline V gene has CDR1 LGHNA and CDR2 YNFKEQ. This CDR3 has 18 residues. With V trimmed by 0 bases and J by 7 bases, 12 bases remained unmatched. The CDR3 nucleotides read TGTGCCAGCAGCCAAGATGCACAGCGAGCGGGGGGGCGGAATGAGCAGTTCTTC. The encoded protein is CASSQDAQRAGGRNEQFF.

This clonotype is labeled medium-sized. CDR3: CSARDRAGGNEKLFF. CDR3 DNA sequence: TGCAGTGCTAGAGATCGGGCAGGGGGTAATGAAAAACTGTTTTTT. V usage is TRBV20-1 and J usage is TRBJ1-4; 7 bases match TRBD1. This CDR3 comprises 15 residues. V lost 0 bases and J lost 4; bases outside the gene matches: 5. Germline loops: CDR1 DFQATT, CDR2 SNEGSKA (reference sequence).

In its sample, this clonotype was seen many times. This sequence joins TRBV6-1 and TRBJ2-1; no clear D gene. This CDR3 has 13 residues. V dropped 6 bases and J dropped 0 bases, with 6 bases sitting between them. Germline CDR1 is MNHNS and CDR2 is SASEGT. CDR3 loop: CASRTSSYNEQFF. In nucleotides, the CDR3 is TGTGCCAGCAGAACGAGCTCCTACAATGAGCAGTTCTTC.

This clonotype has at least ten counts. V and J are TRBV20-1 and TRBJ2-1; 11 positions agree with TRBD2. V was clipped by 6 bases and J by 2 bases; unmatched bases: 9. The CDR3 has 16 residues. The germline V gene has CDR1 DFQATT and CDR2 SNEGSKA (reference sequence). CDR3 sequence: CSARGPSGGTYNEQFF. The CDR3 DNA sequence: TGCAGTGCCCGGGGCCCTAGCGGGGGGACCTACAATGAGCAGTTCTTC.

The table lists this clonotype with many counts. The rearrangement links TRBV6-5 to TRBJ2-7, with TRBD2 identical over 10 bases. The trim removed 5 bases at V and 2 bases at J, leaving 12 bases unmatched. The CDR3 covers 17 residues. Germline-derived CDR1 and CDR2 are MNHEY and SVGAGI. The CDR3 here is CASSPRGRAGGAYEQYF. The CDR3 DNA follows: TGTGCCAGCAGTCCCCGGGGGCGAGCGGGAGGGGCCTACGAGCAGTACTTC.

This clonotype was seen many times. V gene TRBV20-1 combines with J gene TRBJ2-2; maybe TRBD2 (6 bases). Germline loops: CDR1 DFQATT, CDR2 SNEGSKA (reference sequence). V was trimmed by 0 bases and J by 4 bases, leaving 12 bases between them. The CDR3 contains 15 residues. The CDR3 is CSARDLGSGTGELFF. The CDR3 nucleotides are TGCAGTGCTAGAGATCTCGGGAGTGGCACCGGGGAGCTGTTTTTT.

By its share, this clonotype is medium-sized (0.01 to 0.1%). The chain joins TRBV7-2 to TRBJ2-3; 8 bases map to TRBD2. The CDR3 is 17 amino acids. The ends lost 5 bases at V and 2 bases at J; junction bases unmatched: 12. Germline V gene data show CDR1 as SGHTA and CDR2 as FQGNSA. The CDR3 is CASSATLAGSFTDTQYF. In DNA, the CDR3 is TGTGCCAGCAGCGCGACCTTAGCGGGGAGCTTCACAGATACGCAGTATTTT.

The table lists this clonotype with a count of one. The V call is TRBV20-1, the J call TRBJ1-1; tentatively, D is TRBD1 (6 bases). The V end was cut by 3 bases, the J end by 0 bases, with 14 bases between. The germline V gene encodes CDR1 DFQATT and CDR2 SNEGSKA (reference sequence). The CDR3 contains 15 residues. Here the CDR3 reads CSASRGGAMNTEAFF. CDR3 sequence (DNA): TGCAGTGCTAGCCGAGGGGGGGCTATGAACACTGAAGCTTTCTTT.

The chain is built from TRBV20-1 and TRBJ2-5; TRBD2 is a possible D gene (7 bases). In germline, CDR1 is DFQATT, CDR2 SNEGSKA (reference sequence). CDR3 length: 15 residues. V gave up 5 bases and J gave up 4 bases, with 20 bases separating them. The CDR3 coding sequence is TGCAGTGCTCAGGGTAGGGGGGGCTCTATAGAGACCCAGTACTTC. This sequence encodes CSAQGRGGSIETQYF.

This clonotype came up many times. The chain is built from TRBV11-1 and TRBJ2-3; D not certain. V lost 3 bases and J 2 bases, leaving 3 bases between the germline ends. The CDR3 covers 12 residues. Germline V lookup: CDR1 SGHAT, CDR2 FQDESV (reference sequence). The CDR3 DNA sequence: TGTGCCAGCAGCTTTTCCACAGATACGCAGTATTTT. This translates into CASSFSTDTQYF.

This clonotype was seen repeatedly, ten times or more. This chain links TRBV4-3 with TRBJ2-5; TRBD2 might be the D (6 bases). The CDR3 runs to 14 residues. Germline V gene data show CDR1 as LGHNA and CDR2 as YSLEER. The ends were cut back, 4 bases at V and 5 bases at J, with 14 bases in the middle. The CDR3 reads CASSRRGGQETQYF. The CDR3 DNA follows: TGCGCCAGCAGCCGGAGGGGCGGTCAGGAGACCCAGTACTTC.

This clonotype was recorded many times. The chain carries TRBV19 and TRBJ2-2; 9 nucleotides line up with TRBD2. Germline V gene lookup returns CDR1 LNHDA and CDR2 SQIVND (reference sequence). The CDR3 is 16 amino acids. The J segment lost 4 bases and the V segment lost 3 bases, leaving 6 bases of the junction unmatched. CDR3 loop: CASSIAGGPGTGELFF. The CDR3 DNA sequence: TGTGCCAGTAGTATTGCGGGAGGGCCAGGCACCGGGGAGCTGTTTTTT.

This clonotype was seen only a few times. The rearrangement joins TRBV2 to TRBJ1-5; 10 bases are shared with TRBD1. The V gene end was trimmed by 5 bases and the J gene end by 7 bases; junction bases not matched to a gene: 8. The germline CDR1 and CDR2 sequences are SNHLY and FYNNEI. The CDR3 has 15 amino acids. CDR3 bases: TGTGCCAGCAGTAGATCGACAGGGGGCAGGCAGCCCCAGCATTTT. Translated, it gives CASSRSTGGRQPQHF.

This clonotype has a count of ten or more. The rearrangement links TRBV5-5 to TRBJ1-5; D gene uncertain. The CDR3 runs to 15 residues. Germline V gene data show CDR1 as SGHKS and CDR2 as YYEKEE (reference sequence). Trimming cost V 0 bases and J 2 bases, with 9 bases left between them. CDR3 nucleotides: TGTGCCAGCAGCTTGGACGTGGGAGGCAATCAGCCCCAGCATTTT. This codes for CASSLDVGGNQPQHF.

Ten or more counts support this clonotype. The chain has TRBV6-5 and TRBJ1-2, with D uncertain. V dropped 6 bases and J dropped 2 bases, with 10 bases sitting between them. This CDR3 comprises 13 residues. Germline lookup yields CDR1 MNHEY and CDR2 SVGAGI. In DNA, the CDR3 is TGTGCCAGCAGCCCCCAAAGGAACTATGGCTACACCTTC. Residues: CASSPQRNYGYTF.

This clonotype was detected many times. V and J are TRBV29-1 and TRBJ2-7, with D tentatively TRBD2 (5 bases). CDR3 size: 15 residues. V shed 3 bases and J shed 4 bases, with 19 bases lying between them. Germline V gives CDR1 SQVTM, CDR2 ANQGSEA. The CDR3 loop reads CSVEGVGESGYEQYF. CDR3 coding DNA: TGCAGCGTTGAGGGAGTTGGGGAATCCGGTTACGAGCAGTACTTC.

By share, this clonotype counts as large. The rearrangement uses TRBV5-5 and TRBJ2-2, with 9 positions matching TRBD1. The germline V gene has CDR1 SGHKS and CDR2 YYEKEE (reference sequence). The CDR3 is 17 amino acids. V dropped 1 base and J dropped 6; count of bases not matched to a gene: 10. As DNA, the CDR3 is TGTGCCAGCAGCTTGACGCCGGGACAGGGTCTAGCCGGGGAGCTGTTTTTT. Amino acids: CASSLTPGQGLAGELFF.

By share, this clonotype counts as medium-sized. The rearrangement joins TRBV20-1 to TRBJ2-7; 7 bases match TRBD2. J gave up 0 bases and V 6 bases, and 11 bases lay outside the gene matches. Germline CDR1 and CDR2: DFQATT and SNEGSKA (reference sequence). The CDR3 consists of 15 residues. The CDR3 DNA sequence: TGCAGTGCCGCCTCGGGCGGGGGAGGCTCCTACGAGCAGTACTTC. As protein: CSAASGGGGSYEQYF.

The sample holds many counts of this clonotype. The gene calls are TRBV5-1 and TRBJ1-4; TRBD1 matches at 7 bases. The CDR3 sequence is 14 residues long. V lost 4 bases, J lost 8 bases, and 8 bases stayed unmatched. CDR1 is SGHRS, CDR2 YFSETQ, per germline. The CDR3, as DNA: TGCGCCAGCAGCGCACAGGGGTTCGCGGAAAAACTGTTTTTT. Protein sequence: CASSAQGFAEKLFF. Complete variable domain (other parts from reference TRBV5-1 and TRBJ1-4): KAGVTQTPRYLIKTRGQQVTLSCSPISGHRSVSWYQQTPGQGLQFLFEYFSETQRNKGNFPGRFSGRQFSNSRSEMNVSTLELGDSALYLCASSAQGFAEKLFFGSGTQLSVL.

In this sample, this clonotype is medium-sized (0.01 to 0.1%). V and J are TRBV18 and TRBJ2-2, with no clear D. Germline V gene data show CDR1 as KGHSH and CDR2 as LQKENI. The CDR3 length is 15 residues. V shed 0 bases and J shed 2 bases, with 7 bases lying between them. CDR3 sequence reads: CASSPPIRNTGELFF. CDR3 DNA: TGTGCCAGCTCACCACCGATTAGAAACACCGGGGAGCTGTTTTTT. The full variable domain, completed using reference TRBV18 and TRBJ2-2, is NAGVMQNPRHLVRRRGQEARLRCSPMKGHSHVYWYRQLPEEGLKFMVYLQKENIIDESGMPKERFSAEFPKEGPSILRIQQVVRGDSAAYFCASSPPIRNTGELFFGEGSRLTVL.

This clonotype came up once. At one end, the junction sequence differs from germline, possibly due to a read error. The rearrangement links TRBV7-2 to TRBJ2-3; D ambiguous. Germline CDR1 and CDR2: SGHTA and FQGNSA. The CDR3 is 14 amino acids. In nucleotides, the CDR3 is TGTGACAGCAGCGCAACCTACCGCACAGATACGCAGTATTTT. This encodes CDSSATYRTDTQYF.

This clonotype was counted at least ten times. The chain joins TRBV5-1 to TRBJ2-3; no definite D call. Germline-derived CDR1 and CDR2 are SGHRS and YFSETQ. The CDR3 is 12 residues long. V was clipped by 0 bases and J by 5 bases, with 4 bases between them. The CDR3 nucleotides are TGCGCCAGCAGCTTGGTGGGAGATACGCAGTATTTT. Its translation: CASSLVGDTQYF. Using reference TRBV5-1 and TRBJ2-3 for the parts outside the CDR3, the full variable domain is KAGVTQTPRYLIKTRGQQVTLSCSPISGHRSVSWYQQTPGQGLQFLFEYFSETQRNKGNFPGRFSGRQFSNSRSEMNVSTLELGDSALYLCASSLVGDTQYFGPGTRLTVL.

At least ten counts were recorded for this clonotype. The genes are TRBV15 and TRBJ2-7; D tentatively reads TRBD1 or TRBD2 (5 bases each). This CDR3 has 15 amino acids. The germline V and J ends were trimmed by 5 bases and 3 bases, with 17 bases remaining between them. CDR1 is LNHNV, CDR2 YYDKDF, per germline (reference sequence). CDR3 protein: CATSGGPGPIYEQYF. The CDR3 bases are TGTGCCACCAGCGGGGGTCCGGGACCAATCTACGAGCAGTACTTC.

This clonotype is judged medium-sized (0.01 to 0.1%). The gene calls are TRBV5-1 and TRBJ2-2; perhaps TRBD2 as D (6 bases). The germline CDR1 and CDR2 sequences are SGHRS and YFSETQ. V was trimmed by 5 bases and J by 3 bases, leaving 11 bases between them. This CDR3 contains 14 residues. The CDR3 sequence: CASRAGLDTGELFF. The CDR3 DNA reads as TGCGCCAGCAGGGCGGGATTGGACACCGGGGAGCTGTTTTTT.

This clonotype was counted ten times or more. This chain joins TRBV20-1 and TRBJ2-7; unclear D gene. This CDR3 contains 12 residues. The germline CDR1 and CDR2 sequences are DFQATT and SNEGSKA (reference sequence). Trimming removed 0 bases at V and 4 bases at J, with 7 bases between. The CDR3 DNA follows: TGCAGTGCTAGAGATCAATTATACGAGCAGTACTTC. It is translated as CSARDQLYEQYF.